Below, 17 T cell receptor beta chains from the same sample are listed, as sequenced in a study of blood T cell repertoires in COVID-19. Sequencing used immunoSEQ multiplex PCR; TCRdb keeps in-frame clones, though not all of them. Seen here are 250,000 to 350,000 clones, roughly four fifths observed once, and the top ten hold less than 20%. Input material: peripheral blood. These receptor sequences come from a person aged 70 to 79 with COVID-19, enrolled during active disease.

The rearrangement uses TRBV7-9 and TRBJ1-2; D not resolved. Germline assignment: CDR1 SEHNR and CDR2 FQNEAQ (reference sequence). This CDR3 spans 11 amino acids. Trimming cost V 2 bases and J 9 bases, with 7 bases left between them. For the CDR3, the DNA is TGTGCCAGCAGCTTAACAGAAAGCTACACCTTC. This gives the protein CASSLTESYTF.

The chain combines TRBV5-4 with TRBJ2-3, with TRBD2 matching over 10 bases. This CDR3 has 16 residues. From germline, CDR1 is SGHNT and CDR2 YYREEE (reference sequence). J lost 2 bases, V lost 4 bases, and 7 bases had no gene match. The CDR3 nucleotides read TGTGCCAGCAGCGCGAGCGGGGGGGAAAACACAGATACGCAGTATTTT. Amino acids: CASSASGGENTDTQYF.

The chain employs TRBV6-2 or TRBV6-3 and TRBJ1-2; TRBD1 aligns across 8 bases. CDR1 MNHEY and CDR2 SVGEGT come from the germline V gene. This CDR3 region has 13 residues. With V trimmed by 6 bases and J by 3 bases, 3 bases remained unmatched. CDR3 sequence reads: CASSEQGDYGYTF. The CDR3 bases are TGTGCCAGCAGCGAACAGGGGGACTATGGCTACACCTTC.

The CDR3 region has the DNA TGTGCCAGCAGCTTATACGGGACAGGGACGTACGAGCAGTACTTC. Translation gives CASSLYGTGTYEQYF. The chain uses TRBV7-9 and TRBJ2-7, with 9 bases fitting TRBD1. Germline loops: CDR1 SEHNR, CDR2 FQNEAQ (reference sequence). With 2 bases clipped from V and 4 bases from J, the junction kept 6 bases outside the gene matches. The CDR3 sequence is 15 residues long.

The chain joins TRBV5-6 to TRBJ2-7; 10 bases agree with TRBD1. This CDR3 has 15 amino acids. J gave up 6 bases and V 1 base, and 7 bases lay outside the gene matches. Germline V gene sequence: CDR1 SGHDT, CDR2 YYEEEE. The CDR3 sequence: CASSLFGTGDSEQYF. The CDR3 bases are TGTGCCAGCAGCTTGTTTGGGACAGGGGATTCCGAGCAGTACTTC.

The rearrangement links TRBV19 to TRBJ2-5; TRBD2 is a possible D gene (5 bases). CDR3 length equals 15 residues. Germline CDR1 LNHDA, CDR2 SQIVND (reference sequence). Trimming stripped 6 bases from V and 2 bases from J, with 16 bases between. CDR3 in amino acids: CASRPQPGGQETQYF. In nucleotides, the CDR3 is TGTGCCAGTAGGCCCCAACCAGGCGGGCAAGAGACCCAGTACTTC. The full variable domain, its missing parts supplied by reference TRBV19 and TRBJ2-5, is DGGITQSPKYLFRKEGQNVTLSCEQNLNHDAMYWYRQDPGQGLRLIYYSQIVNDFQKGDIAEGYSVSREKKESFPLTVTSAQKNPTAFYLCASRPQPGGQETQYFGPGTRLLVL.

The J gene is TRBJ2-1, the V gene TRBV28, with 13 bases lining up with TRBD2. The CDR3 is 16 residues long. V shed 5 bases, J shed 6 bases, and the junction held 7 bases outside the gene matches. CDR1 and CDR2 (germline): MDHEN, SYDVKM. This CDR3 reads CASSIRTSGSRNEQFF. The CDR3, as DNA: TGTGCCAGCAGTATTAGGACTAGCGGGAGCCGCAATGAGCAGTTCTTC.

This chain connects TRBV4-2 to TRBJ1-5; the D is unclear. Germline CDR1 LGHNA, CDR2 YNFKEQ. With 0 bases removed from V and 7 bases from J, the gap between germline ends came to 22 bases. The CDR3 is 18 amino acids. Written as DNA, the CDR3 is TGTGCCAGCAGCCAAGAAAGTATCGGACTCCTGGGCCAACAGCCCCAGCATTTT. This gives the protein CASSQESIGLLGQQPQHF.

The chain recombines TRBV7-2 with TRBJ2-1, with 9 nucleotides matching TRBD2. V gave up 1 base and J gave up 6 bases; unmatched junction bases: 7. CDR1 SGHTA and CDR2 FQGNSA come from the germline V gene. The CDR3 spans 16 residues. The CDR3 nucleotides are TGTGCCAGCAGCTTAGTTGCTAGCGGGGCCCCCAATGAGCAGTTCTTC. It codes for CASSLVASGAPNEQFF.

This clone was seen only once. The V call is TRBV19, the J call TRBJ1-5, with 12 bases fitting TRBD1. The CDR3 is made up of 14 amino acids. The ends lost 4 bases at V and 7 bases at J; junction bases unmatched: 2. Per the germline V gene, CDR1 is LNHDA and CDR2 is SQIVND (reference sequence). CDR3 region: CASSRDRGPQPQHF. The CDR3 nucleotides are TGTGCCAGTAGTAGGGACAGGGGGCCGCAGCCCCAGCATTTT.

The chain employs TRBV6-5 and TRBJ2-1, with 8 bases matching TRBD1. Germline CDR1 MNHEY, CDR2 SVGAGI. The CDR3 loop spans 15 amino acids. J was trimmed by 0 bases and V by 6 bases; bases with no gene match: 4. DNA for the CDR3: TGTGCCAGCAGGACAGGGGTCAGCTCCTACAATGAGCAGTTCTTC. It yields the protein CASRTGVSSYNEQFF.

In this sample, this clone turned up once. V usage is TRBV7-2 and J usage is TRBJ2-2, with D perhaps matching TRBD1 (5 bases). CDR1 is SGHTA and CDR2 is FQGNSA in the germline V gene. This CDR3 is 15 amino acids long. V lost 3 bases and J lost 6, with 14 bases in between. The CDR3 sequence: CASSLVRADAGELFF. The DNA of the CDR3 is TGTGCCAGCAGCTTGGTCAGGGCAGACGCCGGGGAGCTGTTTTTT.

The V call is TRBV6-6, the J call TRBJ2-1; unclear D gene. The CDR3 is 12 amino acids. Germline CDR1 MNHNY, CDR2 SVGAGI (reference sequence). V dropped 8 bases and J dropped 12 bases, with 17 bases sitting between them. Here the CDR3 DNA reads TGTGCCAGCCGCGCCCAGGATGGGTCGCAGTTCTTC. Its translation is CASRAQDGSQFF.

The rearrangement uses TRBV7-6 and TRBJ2-5; 8 bases align to TRBD1. Germline V CDR1 and CDR2: SGHVS, FNYEAQ. V shed 6 bases, J shed 1 base, and the junction held 4 bases outside the gene matches. CDR3 length: 14 amino acids. The CDR3 region has the DNA TGTGCCAGCAGACCGACAGGGGTCCAAGAGACCCAGTACTTC. Protein product: CASRPTGVQETQYF.

This rearrangement joins TRBV28 to TRBJ1-2; TRBD1 agrees at 9 bases. Germline-derived CDR1 and CDR2 are MDHEN and SYDVKM. The CDR3 runs 14 residues. V dropped 6 bases and J dropped 8; count of bases not matched to a gene: 10. The CDR3 DNA follows: TGTGCCAGCAGCACGGACAGGGGCAGGGGGGGCTACACCTTC. Translated, it gives CASSTDRGRGGYTF.

V is TRBV2 and J is TRBJ2-7; TRBD2 aligns across 7 bases. The CDR3 runs 13 residues. Germline V CDR1 and CDR2: SNHLY, FYNNEI. After removal of 10 bases from V and 0 bases from J, the junction contained 6 bases not matched to a gene. The CDR3 DNA sequence: TGTGCCATTTCGCGGGGGACCTCCTACGAGCAGTACTTC. Translated: CAISRGTSYEQYF.

The chain combines TRBV19 with TRBJ2-5, with TRBD2 matching over 12 bases. The V segment lost 6 bases and the J segment 3 bases; nucleotides outside the gene matches: 8. The CDR3 sequence is 16 residues long. Germline CDR1 and CDR2: LNHDA and SQIVND (reference sequence). In DNA form, the CDR3 reads TGTGCCAGTAGCCCTCTAGCGGGGGGGCCTAAAGAGACCCAGTACTTC. Translated, it gives CASSPLAGGPKETQYF. Full variable domain (outside the CDR3, taken from reference TRBV19 and TRBJ2-5): DGGITQSPKYLFRKEGQNVTLSCEQNLNHDAMYWYRQDPGQGLRLIYYSQIVNDFQKGDIAEGYSVSREKKESFPLTVTSAQKNPTAFYLCASSPLAGGPKETQYFGPGTRLLVL.